Following are 27 T cell receptor beta chains from one sample sequenced in a study of blood T cell repertoires in COVID-19. Method: immunoSEQ multiplex PCR; TCRdb's copy keeps in-frame clones and lacks some. The sample lists about 250,000 clones, around 83% seen once, with roughly 5% in the top ten. Sequenced input: peripheral blood. The source of these receptors is an elderly man with acute or convalescent COVID-19.

This chain links TRBV7-9 with TRBJ1-2; the match to TRBD1 covers 7 bases. The V gene end was trimmed by 3 bases and the J gene end by 0 bases; junction bases not matched to a gene: 16. Germline V gene data show CDR1 as SEHNR and CDR2 as FQNEAQ (reference sequence). The CDR3 is 19 amino acids. The CDR3 region is CASSFLGRTGIPPNYGYTF. In DNA, the CDR3 is TGTGCCAGCAGCTTCTTAGGGAGGACAGGTATCCCCCCTAACTATGGCTACACCTTC.

The rearrangement joins TRBV6-5 to TRBJ1-4; possible D gene TRBD1, 5 bases. CDR1 is MNHEY and CDR2 is SVGAGI in the germline V gene. Trimming removed 11 bases at V and 0 bases at J, with 10 bases between. The CDR3 totals 13 residues. The CDR3 DNA follows: TGTGCCGGAAGGGGTGCAACTAATGAAAAACTGTTTTTT. It specifies CAGRGATNEKLFF.

In its sample, this clone was seen a few times. V usage is TRBV7-2 and J usage is TRBJ2-3; possibly TRBD2 for D (5 bases). The germline CDR1 and CDR2 sequences are SGHTA and FQGNSA. Trimming took 0 bases from V and 2 from J, leaving 9 bases between them. The CDR3 totals 15 residues. The CDR3 sequence is CASSLAAEFTDTQYF. Here the CDR3 DNA reads TGTGCCAGCAGCTTAGCAGCGGAATTCACAGATACGCAGTATTTT.

This clone was observed a few times. The CDR3 loop reads CASSLLRTGGSYGYTF. CDR3 nucleotide sequence: TGTGCCAGCAGTTTATTACGGACAGGGGGTTCCTATGGCTACACCTTC. The V gene is TRBV28, the J gene TRBJ1-2; 10 bases are shared with TRBD1. The CDR3 contains 16 residues. Germline CDR1 and CDR2: MDHEN and SYDVKM. V was pared by 1 base and J by 4 bases, with 6 bases of the junction left unmatched.

This chain joins TRBV29-1 and TRBJ2-2; perhaps TRBD2 as D (5 bases). Germline CDR1 is SQVTM and CDR2 is ANQGSEA. This CDR3 spans 13 amino acids. V was shortened by 6 bases and J by 6 bases, with 14 bases between the two germline ends. CDR3 in amino acids: CSVYKWESGELFF. The CDR3 nucleotides read TGCAGCGTCTATAAGTGGGAGTCCGGGGAGCTGTTTTTT.

The chain has TRBV21-1 and TRBJ1-3; whether TRBD1, the table's D call, matches the DNA was not checked. TRBV21-1 is a documented pseudogene. This CDR3 is 15 amino acids long. CDR3 residues: CASIPPQVSGNTIYF. The CDR3 coding sequence is TGTGCCAGCATCCCCCCACAAGTCTCTGGAAACACCATATATTTT.

V is TRBV28 and J is TRBJ2-7; weak D call: TRBD1 (6 bases). V was cut by 3 bases and J by 7 bases, with 16 bases left in between. The CDR3 sequence is 14 residues long. Germline loops: CDR1 MDHEN, CDR2 SYDVKM. The CDR3 loop is CASSFTGRGREQYF. DNA for the CDR3: TGTGCCAGCAGTTTTACGGGCAGGGGTCGGGAGCAGTACTTC.

The chain carries TRBV5-4 and TRBJ2-5; 7 bases line up with TRBD2. The trim removed 0 bases at V and 2 bases at J, leaving 7 bases unmatched. In germline, CDR1 is SGHNT, CDR2 YYREEE (reference sequence). The CDR3 has 16 amino acids. CDR3 amino acids: CASSLALSSGQETQYF. The CDR3 DNA follows: TGTGCCAGCAGCTTGGCCCTCTCTAGCGGTCAAGAGACCCAGTACTTC. The complete variable domain, with remaining parts taken from reference TRBV5-4 and TRBJ2-5, reads ETGVTQSPTHLIKTRGQQVTLRCSSQSGHNTVSWYQQALGQGPQFIFQYYREEENGRGNFPPRFSGLQFPNYSSELNVNALELDDSALYLCASSLALSSGQETQYFGPGTRLLVL.

This sequence joins TRBV7-9 and TRBJ2-2; maybe TRBD1 (5 bases). This CDR3 region has 14 residues. The V gene lost 1 base and the J gene lost 2 bases, with 5 bases spanning the gap. Germline values: CDR1 SEHNR, CDR2 FQNEAQ (reference sequence). The chain's CDR3 is CASSLGGNTGELFF. The CDR3 DNA reads TGTGCCAGCAGCTTAGGGGGCAACACCGGGGAGCTGTTTTTT.

This clone was observed a few times. The chain's CDR3 is CASRSIRPGTEKLFF. In nucleotides, the CDR3 is TGTGCCAGCAGGTCAATTCGCCCGGGGACAGAAAAACTGTTTTTT. This chain joins TRBV27 and TRBJ1-4, with D tentatively TRBD1 (6 bases). V shed 6 bases and J shed 8 bases, with 19 bases lying between them. This CDR3 has 15 residues. Germline lookup yields CDR1 MNHEY and CDR2 SMNVEV (reference sequence).

V and J are TRBV12-3 or TRBV12-4 and TRBJ1-2; possibly TRBD1 for D (6 bases). The CDR3 has 13 residues. The V and J ends lost 4 bases and 8 bases respectively, with 14 bases between them. The CDR3 sequence: CASSSRDTQGYTF. In DNA form, the CDR3 reads TGTGCCAGCAGTTCAAGGGACACCCAAGGCTACACCTTC.

This chain uses TRBV6-5 with TRBJ2-7, with a possible D match to TRBD2 (6 bases). Germline V lookup: CDR1 MNHEY, CDR2 SVGAGI. Trimming shortened V by 0 bases and J by 5 bases, and 17 bases separated the two germline ends. The CDR3 totals 16 residues. The CDR3 nucleotides are TGTGCCAGCAGTTACTCCAGGGTGAAGGGGAGGAACGAGCAGTACTTC. Translated: CASSYSRVKGRNEQYF.

The chain recombines TRBV24-1 with TRBJ2-1; D might be TRBD1 (6 bases). CDR1 is KGHDR, CDR2 SFDVKD, per germline. CDR3 length equals 13 residues. V gave up 9 bases and J gave up 9 bases, with 17 bases separating them. CDR3 protein: CATQDSMAGEQFF. CDR3 nucleotides: TGTGCCACCCAGGACAGTATGGCAGGTGAGCAGTTCTTC.

With respect to this clone: A much bigger clone sits one base away, suggesting this may be a read error. The chain employs TRBV27 and TRBJ1-6; 8 bases fit TRBD1. The V gene end was trimmed by 6 bases and the J gene end by 5 bases; junction bases not matched to a gene: 3. Germline V gives CDR1 MNHEY, CDR2 SMNVEV (reference sequence). CDR3 length: 14 residues. This CDR3 is CASRQGQDNSPLHF. CDR3 bases: TGTGCCAGCAGGCAGGGACAGGATAATTCACCCCTCCACTTT.

The table lists this clone with a count of one. The chain couples TRBV2 to TRBJ2-7; TRBD2 agrees at 7 bases. Per germline, CDR1 SNHLY and CDR2 FYNNEI. This CDR3 spans 15 amino acids. V was clipped by 4 bases and J by 2 bases; unmatched bases: 8. This CDR3 is CASSVPDSGPYEQYF. In DNA form, the CDR3 reads TGTGCCAGCAGTGTCCCGGATAGCGGGCCCTACGAGCAGTACTTC.

This clone was counted once. This chain's CDR3 is CASSLPHRGGTEAFF. In DNA form, the CDR3 reads TGTGCCAGCAGCCTACCCCACAGGGGTGGCACTGAAGCTTTCTTT. The chain employs TRBV5-6 and TRBJ1-1; TRBD1 matches at 7 bases. J lost 4 bases, V lost 4 bases, and 10 bases had no gene match. There are 15 residues in the CDR3. CDR1 and CDR2 from the germline V gene are SGHDT and YYEEEE.

The chain employs TRBV7-8 and TRBJ2-7; tentative D call: TRBD1 (6 bases). Trimming removed 1 base from V and 0 bases from J, with 10 bases in between. The CDR3 is 15 amino acids. The V gene's germline CDR1 is SGHVS and CDR2 FQNEAQ. CDR3 region: CASSLVPGVSYEQYF. The CDR3, as DNA: TGTGCCAGCAGCTTAGTGCCAGGGGTCTCCTACGAGCAGTACTTC.

V and J are TRBV7-9 and TRBJ1-2; 7 nucleotides match TRBD1. The CDR3 consists of 15 residues. Trimming cost V 5 bases and J 2 bases; bases outside gene matches: 8. CDR1 SEHNR and CDR2 FQNEAQ come from the germline V gene (reference sequence). CDR3 protein: CASSHTRTGNYGYTF. The CDR3 coding sequence is TGTGCCAGCAGCCACACCCGGACAGGCAACTATGGCTACACCTTC.

This rearrangement joins TRBV11-2 to TRBJ1-5; D call uncertain. The CDR3 totals 13 residues. Germline V CDR1 and CDR2: SGHAT, FQNNGV. V shed 2 bases and J shed 3 bases, with 5 bases lying between them. The CDR3 here is CASSLTDNQPQHF. CDR3 bases: TGTGCCAGCAGCTTAACAGACAATCAGCCCCAGCATTTT.

This sequence joins TRBV7-9 and TRBJ2-7, with 8 bases matching TRBD1. CDR3 length: 17 amino acids. The V and J ends lost 5 bases and 0 bases, in that order; junction bases with no gene match: 12. Germline V lookup: CDR1 SEHNR, CDR2 FQNEAQ (reference sequence). CDR3 sequence reads: CASSPRRGQVSSYEQYF. The DNA of the CDR3 is TGTGCCAGCAGCCCTCGGAGGGGACAGGTGAGCTCCTACGAGCAGTACTTC.

This rearrangement joins TRBV5-1 to TRBJ1-2; no firm D call. The CDR3 length is 15 residues. Germline V gene sequence: CDR1 SGHRS, CDR2 YFSETQ. V gave up 0 bases and J gave up 2 bases, with 11 bases separating them. CDR3 DNA sequence: TGCGCCAGCAGCTTGGAGACGCAGGTGAACTATGGCTACACCTTC. It translates to CASSLETQVNYGYTF.

The CDR3 DNA reads as TGTGCCAGCCAACAGAACAATCAGCCCCAGCATTTT. It codes for CASQQNNQPQHF. The rearrangement links TRBV28 to TRBJ1-5; D is uncertain. Trimming left V 8 bases short and J 3 bases short, with 8 bases between. Germline V gene sequence: CDR1 MDHEN, CDR2 SYDVKM. The CDR3 sequence is 12 residues long.

The rearrangement joins TRBV28 to TRBJ1-4; no firm D call. In germline, CDR1 is MDHEN, CDR2 SYDVKM. CDR3 length: 16 residues. The V and J ends lost 5 bases and 8 bases respectively, with 21 bases between them. CDR3 nucleotides: TGTGCCAGCAGTGCCCCCCGGGTCCCAAGGAGGGAAAAACTGTTTTTT. Translation: CASSAPRVPRREKLFF.

The rearrangement uses TRBV30 and TRBJ1-2, with D possibly matching TRBD1 (5 bases). V was clipped by 4 bases and J by 0 bases, with 12 bases between them. This CDR3 has 14 residues. CDR1 and CDR2 (germline): GTSNPN, SVGIG (reference sequence). Written as DNA, the CDR3 is TGTGCCTGGAAAAGGGGAACAGCTAACTATGGCTACACCTTC. Translating it yields CAWKRGTANYGYTF.

CDR3 DNA sequence: TGCAGTGCTCGGCGGGGGGAGGGCTACACCTTC. Translated, it gives CSARRGEGYTF. The chain couples TRBV20-1 to TRBJ1-2; D is perhaps TRBD1 (5 bases). Germline CDR1 reads DFQATT; CDR2 reads SNEGSKA (reference sequence). This CDR3 contains 11 residues. Trimming pared 5 bases from V and 8 bases from J, leaving 12 bases between.

The chain has TRBV5-1 and TRBJ2-7; a possible D gene is TRBD2 (6 bases). The CDR3 runs to 13 residues. CDR1 SGHRS and CDR2 YFSETQ come from the germline V gene. Trimming took 2 bases from V and 7 from J, leaving 13 bases between them. The CDR3 nucleotides are TGCGCCAGCAGCTTTGAGCCGGGGAGGGAGCAGTACTTC. Encoded protein: CASSFEPGREQYF.

The chain joins TRBV6-5 to TRBJ2-1; a weak D match, TRBD2 (5 bases). Deletions cut 8 bases from V and 8 bases from J, with 22 bases between. Germline CDR1 MNHEY, CDR2 SVGAGI. This CDR3 contains 15 residues. CDR3 nucleotides: TGTGCCAGCGGCGAGGACTTAGCGAGCTCGCATGAGCAGTTCTTC. This encodes CASGEDLASSHEQFF.